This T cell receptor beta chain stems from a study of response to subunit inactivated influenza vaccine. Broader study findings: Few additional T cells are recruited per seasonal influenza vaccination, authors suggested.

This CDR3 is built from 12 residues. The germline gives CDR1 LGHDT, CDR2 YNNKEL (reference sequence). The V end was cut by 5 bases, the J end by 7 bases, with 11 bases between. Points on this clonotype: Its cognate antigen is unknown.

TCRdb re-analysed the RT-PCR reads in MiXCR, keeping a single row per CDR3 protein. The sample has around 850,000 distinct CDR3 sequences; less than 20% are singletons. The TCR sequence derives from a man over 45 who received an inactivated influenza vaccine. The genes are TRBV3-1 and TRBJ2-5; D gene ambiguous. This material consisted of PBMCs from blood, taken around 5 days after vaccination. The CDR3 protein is CASSYSGATQYF. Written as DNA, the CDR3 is TGTGCCAGCAGCTATTCCGGAGCGACCCAGTACTTC.